This entry is about one T cell receptor beta chain. Antigen unknown. The sample originates from a study of cytomegalovirus exposure and HLA in healthy donors. PCR used 60 Vbeta primers and 13 Jbeta primers. Only in-frame clones appear in the TCRdb table, and some are missing; sequencing was by immunoSEQ multiplex PCR. The repertoire consists of 65,000 to 90,000 clones, with around 80% occurring once and the leading ten covering under 2%. Germline-derived CDR1 and CDR2 are MDHEN and SYDVKM. The CDR3 sequence is 13 residues long. The ends lost 8 bases at V and 4 bases at J; junction bases unmatched: 8. The study, taken as a whole, reports: The dataset shows that most TCR sequences were rare, while some public TCRs occurred in many donors.

The sample comprised PBMCs. The receptor was derived from a young man in good health and CMV-seronegative. The rearrangement links TRBV28 to TRBJ2-7, with 7 bases identical to TRBD1. The CDR3, as DNA: TGTGCCAGCCTGGGGGACAGAAATTACGAGCAGTACTTC. As protein: CASLGDRNYEQYF.